This is a list of T cell receptor beta chains from one sample in a study of blood T cell repertoires in COVID-19. The table came from immunoSEQ multiplex PCR; TCRdb's copy has only in-frame clones and leaves some out. The sample shows a few hundred thousand clones, around 81% of them seen only once. The source material was peripheral blood. The receptors stem from a man aged 25-40 years who had recovered from COVID-19. Both conserved end residues are part of each CDR3. The D gene is left open where the match is weak. Expanded clones are given a class, and other clones once, few, many or no size at all.

TRBV4-1	-	TRBJ1-5	once	CASRNPGRGQPQHF	TGCGCCAGCAGGAACCCAGGGAGGGGTCAGCCCCAGCATTTT
TRBV12-3/TRBV12-4	TRBD1	TRBJ1-5	-	CASRDRAQPQHF	TGTGCCAGCAGAGACAGGGCTCAGCCCCAGCATTTT
TRBV5-4	TRBD2	TRBJ2-3	-	CASSLRGALNTDTQYF	TGTGCCAGCAGCCTGCGGGGGGCCCTGAACACAGATACGCAGTATTTT
TRBV24-1	TRBD1	TRBJ2-1	-	CATSDPTGGKGNEQFF	TGTGCCACCAGTGATCCGACAGGGGGCAAGGGGAATGAGCAGTTCTTC
TRBV5-5	TRBD1	TRBJ1-2	-	CASSSRRQGAGGYTF	TGTGCCAGCAGCTCAAGGAGACAGGGGGCGGGTGGCTACACCTTC
TRBV19	TRBD2	TRBJ2-5	-	CASSISSGDKQYF	TGTGCCAGTAGTATCTCTAGCGGGGATAAGCAGTACTTC
TRBV5-6	-	TRBJ2-1	-	CASSFSNREQFF	TGTGCCAGCAGCTTTTCTAATCGGGAGCAGTTCTTC
TRBV6-5	-	TRBJ1-1	many	CASSYSRGNTEAFF	TGTGCCAGCAGTTACTCAAGAGGGAACACTGAAGCTTTCTTT
TRBV7-9	TRBD2	TRBJ2-7	-	CASSLVLGTSSAEQYF	TGTGCCAGCAGCTTAGTGCTCGGGACTAGTAGCGCGGAGCAGTACTTC
TRBV10-2	-	TRBJ2-5	-	CASSDLQETQYF	TGCGCCAGCAGTGACCTCCAAGAGACCCAGTACTTC
TRBV3-1/TRBV3-2	-	TRBJ2-2	once	CASSPGLENTGELFF	TGTGCCAGCAGCCCCGGACTGGAGAACACCGGGGAGCTGTTTTTT
TRBV19	TRBD1	TRBJ1-4	-	CASSNRGSEKLFF	TGTGCCAGTAGTAACAGGGGGAGTGAAAAACTGTTTTTT
TRBV2	TRBD1	TRBJ1-5	-	CASSPDRIDGMAQHF	TGTGCCAGCAGTCCGGACAGGATCGACGGCATGGCCCAGCATTTT
TRBV7-3	-	TRBJ2-1	-	CASSQLPGHNEQFF	TGTGCCAGCAGCCAGCTGCCAGGCCACAATGAGCAGTTCTTC
TRBV18	-	TRBJ2-2	-	CASSPFAQQNTGELFF	TGTGCCAGCTCACCCTTTGCTCAACAAAACACCGGGGAGCTGTTTTTT
TRBV5-1	TRBD2	TRBJ2-1	-	CASSGGLAGVAYNEQFF	TGCGCCAGCAGCGGAGGACTAGCGGGGGTTGCCTACAATGAGCAGTTCTTC
TRBV29-1	-	TRBJ2-1	-	CSVVVSYNEQFF	TGCAGCGTTGTCGTCTCCTACAATGAGCAGTTCTTC
TRBV6-6	TRBD2	TRBJ2-5	-	CASTLGLAGFQETQYF	TGTGCCAGCACCCTAGGACTAGCGGGCTTCCAAGAGACCCAGTACTTC
TRBV11-3	TRBD2	TRBJ2-3	few	CASSLETGTSYTQYF	TGTGCCAGCAGCTTAGAGACCGGGACTAGCTATACGCAGTATTTT
TRBV5-5	TRBD2	TRBJ2-7	-	CASSLFRGGGKSYEQYF	TGTGCCAGCAGCTTGTTTAGGGGCGGGGGGAAATCCTACGAGCAGTACTTC
TRBV6-4	TRBD2	TRBJ2-3	-	CASSDLAGGSTDTQYF	TGTGCCAGCAGTGACTTGGCGGGGGGGTCCACAGATACGCAGTATTTT
TRBV19	-	TRBJ1-2	-	CASSIAAGIYGYTF	TGTGCCAGTAGTATTGCGGCAGGGATCTATGGCTACACCTTC
TRBV2	-	TRBJ2-5	-	CASSVGSGQETQYF	TGTGCCAGCAGTGTAGGTAGCGGACAAGAGACCCAGTACTTC
TRBV10-3	TRBD1	TRBJ2-7	few	CAISGQGVVSEQYF	TGTGCCATCAGTGGACAGGGGGTCGTATCCGAGCAGTACTTC
TRBV6-5	-	TRBJ1-1	-	CASSPQMFTEAFF	TGTGCCAGCAGCCCACAGATGTTCACTGAAGCTTTCTTT
TRBV10-2	TRBD2	TRBJ2-3	-	CATSLAGAGDTQYF	TGCGCCACCTCACTAGCGGGGGCTGGAGATACGCAGTATTTT
TRBV14	TRBD1	TRBJ2-5	-	CASSRDRVETQYF	TGTGCCAGCAGCCGGGACAGGGTGGAGACCCAGTACTTC
TRBV7-3	-	TRBJ2-3	-	CASSLLASTADTQYF	TGTGCCAGCAGCTTACTTGCTAGCACCGCAGATACGCAGTATTTT
TRBV28	-	TRBJ2-5	-	CVIRDNFETQYF	TGTGTCATCCGGGATAACTTTGAAACCCAGTACTTC
TRBV19	-	TRBJ1-3	-	CASTSGMGNTIYF	TGTGCCAGTACCTCAGGAATGGGAAACACCATATATTTT
TRBV10-3	-	TRBJ1-1	-	CAISIGRVLGTEAFF	TGTGCCATCAGTATAGGGAGAGTCTTAGGAACTGAAGCTTTCTTT
TRBV10-3	TRBD2	TRBJ2-3	-	CAIRTSGSTDTQYF	TGTGCCATCAGGACTAGCGGGAGCACAGATACGCAGTATTTT
TRBV10-1	TRBD1	TRBJ2-3	-	CASSPGQGTDTQYF	TGCGCCAGCAGTCCCGGACAGGGGACAGATACGCAGTATTTT
TRBV10-3	-	TRBJ1-6	-	CAISESGGDLQSPLHF	TGTGCCATCAGTGAGTCGGGGGGGGACTTACAATCACCCCTCCACTTT
TRBV2	-	TRBJ1-2	-	CASSERAGYNYGYTF	TGTGCCAGCAGTGAAAGGGCAGGGTATAACTATGGCTACACCTTC
TRBV3-1/TRBV3-2	-	TRBJ1-2	-	CASSQVLGQGYTF	TGTGCCAGCAGCCAAGTCCTGGGGCAAGGCTACACCTTC
TRBV4-2	-	TRBJ1-3	-	CASSQDGRGGSGNTIYF	TGTGCCAGCAGCCAAGATGGAAGGGGGGGGTCTGGAAACACCATATATTTT
TRBV3-1/TRBV3-2	-	TRBJ1-4	-	CASSQLAGSNEKLFF	TGTGCCAGCAGCCAATTGGCAGGTTCAAATGAAAAACTGTTTTTT
TRBV5-1	TRBD2	TRBJ2-1	-	CASTQSSGGYNEQFF	TGCGCCAGCACCCAATCTAGCGGGGGGTACAATGAGCAGTTCTTC